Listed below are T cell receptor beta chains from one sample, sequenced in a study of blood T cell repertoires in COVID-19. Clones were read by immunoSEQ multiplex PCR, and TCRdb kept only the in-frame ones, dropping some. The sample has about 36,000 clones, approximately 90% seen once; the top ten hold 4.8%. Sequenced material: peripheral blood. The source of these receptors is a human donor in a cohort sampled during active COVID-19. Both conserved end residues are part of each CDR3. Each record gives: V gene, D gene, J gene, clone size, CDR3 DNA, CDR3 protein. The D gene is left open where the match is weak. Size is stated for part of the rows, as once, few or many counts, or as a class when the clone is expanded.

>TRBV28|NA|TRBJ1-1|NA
TGTGCCAGCAGTCCACACGTGGGGGGGAGAATGAACACTGAAGCTTTCTTT
CASSPHVGGRMNTEAFF
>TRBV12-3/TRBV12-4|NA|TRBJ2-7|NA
TGTGCCAGCAACTACGACAGCTACGAGCAGTACTTC
CASNYDSYEQYF
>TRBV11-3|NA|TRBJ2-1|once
TGTGCCAGCAAGGGAGGGGGGAAGAATGAGCAGTTCTTC
CASKGGGKNEQFF
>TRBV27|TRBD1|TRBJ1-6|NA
TGTGCCAGCAGTTTCTCCGGGACAGTCCACCCACCCCTCCACTTT
CASSFSGTVHPPLHF
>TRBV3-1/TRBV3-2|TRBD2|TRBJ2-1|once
TGTGCCAGCAGCCAGGCGGCGGGAGAATACAATGAGCAGTTCTTC
CASSQAAGEYNEQFF
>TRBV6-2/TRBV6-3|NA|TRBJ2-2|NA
TGTGCCAGCAGTCCACAGGTGGTGTGGGACACCGGGGAGCTGTTTTTT
CASSPQVVWDTGELFF
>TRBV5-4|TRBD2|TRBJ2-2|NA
TGTGCCAGCAGCTCCCAGCGGGAGGGCGCCGGGGAGCTGTTTTTT
CASSSQREGAGELFF
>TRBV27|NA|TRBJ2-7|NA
TGTGCCAGCAGTTTATCCAGGGCTTACGAGCAGTACTTC
CASSLSRAYEQYF
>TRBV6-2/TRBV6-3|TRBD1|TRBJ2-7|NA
TGTGCCAGCAGTTCAGGGACAGGGGGATACGAGCAGTACTTC
CASSSGTGGYEQYF
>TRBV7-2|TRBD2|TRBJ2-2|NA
TGTGCCAGCAGCGTCGGGACTAGCGGGAGGAGATTAACCGGGGAGCTGTTTTTT
CASSVGTSGRRLTGELFF
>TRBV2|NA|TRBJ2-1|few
TGTGCCAGCAGGGGCTCCACGGCGTACAATGAGCAGTTCTTC
CASRGSTAYNEQFF
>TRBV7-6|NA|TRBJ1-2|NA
TGTGCCAGCAGTTCCACAGGGCTAGGTGGCTACACCTTC
CASSSTGLGGYTF
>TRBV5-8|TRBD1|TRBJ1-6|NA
TGTGCCAGCAGCTGGGGACAGCAACCCCTCCACTTT
CASSWGQQPLHF
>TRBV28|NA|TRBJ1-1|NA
TGTGCCAGCAGTTCCGGGGGGCGGACTGAAGCTTTCTTT
CASSSGGRTEAFF
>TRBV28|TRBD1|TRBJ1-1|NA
TGTGCCAGCAGTTCTCCCCCTCGACAGGGTCTTGCTTTCTTT
CASSSPPRQGLAFF
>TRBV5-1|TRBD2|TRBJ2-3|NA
TGCGCCAGCAGCTACAATCCCCCTAGCGGGACACGCACAGATACGCAGTATTTT
CASSYNPPSGTRTDTQYF
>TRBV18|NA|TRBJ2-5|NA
TGTGCCAGCTCACCACCGGACTTGCGGCAAGAGACCCAGTACTTC
CASSPPDLRQETQYF
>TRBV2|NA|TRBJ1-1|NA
TGTGCCAGCAGTGAAGTGAGGGGGGGACCGAACACTGAAGCTTTCTTT
CASSEVRGGPNTEAFF
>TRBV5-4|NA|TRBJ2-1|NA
TGTGCCAGCAGCCTCTCCTACAATGAGCAGTTCTTC
CASSLSYNEQFF
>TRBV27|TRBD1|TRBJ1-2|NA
TGTGCCAGCAGTTCCCCGACAGGGGCAGTAGCTAACTATGGCTACACCTTC
CASSSPTGAVANYGYTF
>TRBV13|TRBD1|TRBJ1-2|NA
TGTGCCAGCAGCGACACAGGGGGGAGCTATGGCTACACCTTC
CASSDTGGSYGYTF
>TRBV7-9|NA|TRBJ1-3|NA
TGTGCCAGCAGGGGGGCAGGTTCTGGAAACACCATATATTTT
CASRGAGSGNTIYF
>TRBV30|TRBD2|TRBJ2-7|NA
TGTGCCTGGAGGAACTTGAGGACTAGCGCAACCTACGAGCAGTACTTC
CAWRNLRTSATYEQYF
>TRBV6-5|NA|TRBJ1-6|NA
TGTGCCAGCAGGCAAATCGGAGGGCACTCACCCCTCCACTTT
CASRQIGGHSPLHF
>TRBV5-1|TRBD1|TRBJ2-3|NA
TGCGCCAGCAGCTTGGTTGGGCAGGGGGCCACAGATACGCAGTATTTT
CASSLVGQGATDTQYF
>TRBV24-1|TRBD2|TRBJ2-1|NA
TGTGCCACCAGTGGCCGAACTAGCGGGAGCTCCTACAATGAGCAGTTCTTC
CATSGRTSGSSYNEQFF
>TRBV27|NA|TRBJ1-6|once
TGTGCCAGCAGTTTGGCGGGCTCACGTTCACCCCTCCACTTT
CASSLAGSRSPLHF
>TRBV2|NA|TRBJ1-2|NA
TGTGCCAGCAGTGAGCAGGGGAGGGACTATGGCTACACCTTC
CASSEQGRDYGYTF
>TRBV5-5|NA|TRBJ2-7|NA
TGTGCCAGCAGCTCTGGGTCCTCCCCCCCTCCACGGGGCGAGCAGTACTTC
CASSSGSSPPPRGEQYF
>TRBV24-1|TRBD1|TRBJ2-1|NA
TGTGCCACCAGTGAGATAAAGGGACAGAACAATGAGCAGTTCTTC
CATSEIKGQNNEQFF
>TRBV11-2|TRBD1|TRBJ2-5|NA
TGTGCCAGCAGCCCCGGAACAGGGGGAGAGACCCAGTACTTC
CASSPGTGGETQYF
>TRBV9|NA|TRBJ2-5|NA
TGTGCCAGCAGCGTAGCCCCATTTGAGACCCAGTACTTC
CASSVAPFETQYF
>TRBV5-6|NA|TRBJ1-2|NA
TGTGCCAGCAGCTTGGCCAGGGATGGCTACACCTTC
CASSLARDGYTF
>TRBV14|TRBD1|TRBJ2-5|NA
TGTGCCAGCAGGGCCTCCGGACAGGGGCCGTGGACCCAGTACTTC
CASRASGQGPWTQYF
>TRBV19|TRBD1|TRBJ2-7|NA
TGTGCCAGTAGTTCCCGGGACAGGGACTACGAGCAGTACTTC
CASSSRDRDYEQYF
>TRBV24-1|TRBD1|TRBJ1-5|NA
TGTGCCACCAGTGAAGGGACAGGGGATCAGCCCCAGCATTTT
CATSEGTGDQPQHF
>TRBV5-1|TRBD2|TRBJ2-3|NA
TGCGCCAGCAGCTTGGGGCACGAGACTAGCGCAGATACGCAGTATTTT
CASSLGHETSADTQYF
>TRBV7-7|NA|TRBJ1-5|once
TGTGCCAGCAGCTTAGGGGACACAGGTGTTTTTTGCAATCAGCCCCAGCATTTT
CASSLGDTGVFCNQPQHF
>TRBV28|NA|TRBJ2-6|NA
TGTGCCAGCAGTCCGGGACTCCGCTCTGGGGCCAACGTCCTGACTTTC
CASSPGLRSGANVLTF
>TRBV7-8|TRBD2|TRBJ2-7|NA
TGTGCCAGCAGCCGGGGGTTAGCGGGAGTAATCCACGAGCAGTACTTC
CASSRGLAGVIHEQYF
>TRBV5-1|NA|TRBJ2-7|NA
TGCGCCAGCAGCCCAGACAGGAGCAGACCCTACGAGCAGTACTTC
CASSPDRSRPYEQYF
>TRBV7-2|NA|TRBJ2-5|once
TGTGCCAGCAGCTTAGCGACTAGTCGCGAGACCCAGTACTTC
CASSLATSRETQYF
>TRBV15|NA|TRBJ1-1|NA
TGTGCCACCAGCACATTCTATTCCACTGAAGCTTTCTTT
CATSTFYSTEAFF
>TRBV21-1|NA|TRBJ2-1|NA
TGTGCCAGCAGCAAAGGTGAGAGGGCAGGCTACAATGAGCAGTTCTTC
CASSKGERAGYNEQFF
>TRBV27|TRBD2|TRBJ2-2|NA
TGTGCCAGCATCCCGGGGGGGGGCACAAACTTGAACACCGGGGAGCTGTTTTTT
CASIPGGGTNLNTGELFF
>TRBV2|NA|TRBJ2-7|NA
TGTGCCAGCCACAGGGTAGATGGCTACGAGCAGTACTTC
CASHRVDGYEQYF
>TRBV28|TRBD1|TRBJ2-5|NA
TGTGCCAGCAGCCTACCGGGACAGGGGCTTGAGACCCAGTACTTC
CASSLPGQGLETQYF
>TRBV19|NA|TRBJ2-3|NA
TGTGCCAGTAGTACAAAGACAGTTTTCGATACGCAGTATTTT
CASSTKTVFDTQYF
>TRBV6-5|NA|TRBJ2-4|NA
TGTGCCAGCAGATCCGACGGGGGAAGGAACATTCAGTACTTC
CASRSDGGRNIQYF